This T cell receptor (beta chain) was profiled in a study of CXCR3-negative and CXCR3-positive naive CD8 T cells. General study points: CXCR3-negative and CXCR3-positive naive cells shared comparable TRBV-TRBJ usage, but memory cells did not. CXCR3 expression partially decreased after cryopreservation; most assays used fresh PBMCs.

CDR1 and CDR2 (germline): SGHRS, YFSETQ. The CDR3 runs to 14 residues. As for this clonotype: Its antigen is currently unknown.

With UMI labels, 5' RACE was used to prepare the TRB cDNA libraries. With the 5' RACE reads reprocessed, TCRdb shows one record per CDR3 protein and no DNA. The sample totals 50,000 to 65,000 distinct CDR3 sequences. This clonotype originated in a human donor in good health. Some clones in this sample may be carry-over from other donors' samples. The chain has TRBV5-1 and TRBJ2-1; the D call of TRBD2 rests on TCRdb alone, since no DNA is present to check it. The sequenced material came from naive CXCR3- CD8+ T cells from blood. Subset of the sample: CD45RO-CCR7+CD27+CD95- naive CD8+ T cells lacking CXCR3 (TNR3-). CDR3: CASSLEQRYNEQFF.